The T cell receptor (beta chain) under discussion was sequenced for a study of blood T cell repertoires in COVID-19. For the study at large: Acute-phase and convalescent COVID-19 samples originated in the United States, Italy and Spain. The analysed material was cDNA or gDNA that came from T cells, B-cell-depleted T cells, or PBMCs.

Authors' analysis steps: Scientists estimated how many nucleated cells there were by amplifying reference gene primers. Data came from immunoSEQ multiplex PCR; TCRdb stores just in-frame clones and leaves some out. That table gives V, J and clone size, and the DNA gave D and trimming. Here the sample spans 250,000 to 400,000 clones, about nine tenths being singletons. This sequence originates from a woman in her 30s with COVID-19, enrolled during active disease. Sequenced: peripheral blood.

The CDR3 region has the DNA TGTGCTAGTGGGGGACAGGGACCCTACGAGCAGTACTTC. Translation: CASGGQGPYEQYF. The chain uses TRBV12-5 and TRBJ2-7; 9 positions agree with TRBD1. Germline V CDR1 and CDR2: LGHNT, FRNRAP. Unmatched junction bases numbered 2, after V lost 6 bases and J lost 2 bases. This CDR3 spans 13 amino acids. Based on the CDR3 plus reference TRBV12-5 and TRBJ2-7, the full variable domain is DARVTQTPRHKVTEMGQEVTMRCQPILGHNTVFWYRQTMMQGLELLAYFRNRAPLDDSGMPKDRFSAEMPDATLATLKIQPSEPRDSAVYFCASGGQGPYEQYFGPGTRLTVT.